This T cell receptor (beta chain) was documented in a study of T cells in Graves' hyperthyroidism and ophthalmopathy. CDR3 length equals 16 residues. The ends lost 4 bases at V and 2 bases at J; junction bases unmatched: 8. Germline CDR1 is SGHRS and CDR2 is YFSETQ. Amplification of TCR beta CDR3 regions was performed using RNA transcripts as template. The TCR CDR3 was amplified in a first-round RT-PCR using the HTBI primer set. TCRdb re-called the multiplex PCR reads with MiXCR, one entry per CDR3 protein. The sample carries about 350,000 distinct CDR3 sequences, approximately 19% recorded once. Sequenced input: blood. The sequence came from a young woman with Graves' hyperthyroidism. The chain links TRBV5-1 to TRBJ2-4; 8 nucleotides line up with TRBD1. CDR3 DNA sequence: TGCGCCAGCAGCGACGACAGGGGTGGGTCCAAAAACATTCAGTACTTC. The encoded protein is CASSDDRGGSKNIQYF.